A single sample gave rise to the 5 T cell receptor beta chains below, sequenced in a study of shared clonotypes between healthy human individuals. Naive CD8 cells lacked CD45RO, underwent positive selection for CCR7 and left out terminally differentiated effector memory CD45RA+ cells. The data were produced by immunoSEQ multiplex PCR, yet TCRdb's version contains in-frame clones alone and is incomplete. The table shows under 2,000,000 clones, with about 94% occurring only once. Sequencing was carried out using naive CD8+ T cells sorted from blood. These receptors all stem from a man aged 18-30 years in good health.

A single count supports this clone. This chain joins TRBV27 and TRBJ2-3; D is unclear. This CDR3 has 18 residues. V lost 2 bases, J lost 0 bases, and 18 bases lay in between. The germline CDR1 and CDR2 sequences are MNHEY and SMNVEV (reference sequence). The CDR3 nucleotides are TGTGCCAGCAGTTTAATCCCTGGAAAGGCTATTAGCACAGATACGCAGTATTTT. Its translation: CASSLIPGKAISTDTQYF.

This chain uses TRBV5-4 with TRBJ2-2; a possible D gene is TRBD2 (5 bases). V gave up 4 bases and J gave up 4 bases, with 11 bases separating them. The CDR3 has 14 residues. CDR1 is SGHNT, CDR2 YYREEE, per germline (reference sequence). The CDR3 region has the DNA TGTGCCAGCAGCCGGGATGGAGCCACCGGGGAGCTGTTTTTT. Translation gives CASSRDGATGELFF.

The genes are TRBV4-3 and TRBJ1-5; no definite D call. With 0 bases removed from V and 4 bases from J, the gap between germline ends came to 13 bases. The V gene's germline CDR1 is LGHNA and CDR2 YSLEER. CDR3 length: 16 residues. The CDR3 region has the DNA TGCGCCAGCAGCCAAGACTTGGGGAGTTGGAATCAGCCCCAGCATTTT. Translating gives CASSQDLGSWNQPQHF.

The chain links TRBV7-9 to TRBJ2-7; D is tentatively TRBD1 or TRBD2 (6 bases each). The length of the CDR3 is 14 residues. Germline V CDR1 and CDR2: SEHNR, FQNEAQ (reference sequence). V dropped 4 bases and J dropped 4 bases, with 14 bases sitting between them. CDR3 nucleotide sequence: TGTGCCAGCAGCTCCGGGGGCAGTGGGTACGAGCAGTACTTC. Translation: CASSSGGSGYEQYF.

In the case of this clone: The same CDR3 is also encoded by other DNA sequences in this sample. The genes are TRBV20-1 and TRBJ2-1, with D unresolved. The CDR3 sequence is 11 residues long. The V end lost 1 base, the J end lost 7 bases, and 5 bases lay between the germline ends. Germline CDR1 reads DFQATT; CDR2 reads SNEGSKA (reference sequence). The DNA of the CDR3 is TGCAGTGCTAGAGTTTTAAATGAGCAGTTCTTC. This translates into CSARVLNEQFF.